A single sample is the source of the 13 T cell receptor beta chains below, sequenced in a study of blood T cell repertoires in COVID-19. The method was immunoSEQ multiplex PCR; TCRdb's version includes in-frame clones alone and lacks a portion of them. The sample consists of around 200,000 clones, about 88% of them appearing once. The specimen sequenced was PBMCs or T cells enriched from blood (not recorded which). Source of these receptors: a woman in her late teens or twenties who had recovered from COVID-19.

The CDR3 loop reads CASSPDGSGAIYGYTF. CDR3 DNA: TGCGCCAGCAGCCCGGATGGGTCAGGGGCGATCTATGGCTACACCTTC. The chain links TRBV5-1 to TRBJ1-2, with a tentative D call TRBD1 (6 bases). The CDR3 totals 16 residues. Between the trimmed V and J ends, which lost 4 bases and 4 bases, there was a span of 20 bases. Germline V lookup: CDR1 SGHRS, CDR2 YFSETQ.

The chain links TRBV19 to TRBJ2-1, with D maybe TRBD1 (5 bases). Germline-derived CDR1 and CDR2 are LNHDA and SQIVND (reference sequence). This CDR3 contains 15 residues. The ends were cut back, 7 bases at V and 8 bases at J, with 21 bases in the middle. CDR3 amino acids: CASTRGPRALYEQFF. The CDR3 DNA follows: TGTGCCAGTACACGCGGCCCCAGGGCGCTATATGAGCAGTTCTTC. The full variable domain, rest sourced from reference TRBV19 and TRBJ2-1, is DGGITQSPKYLFRKEGQNVTLSCEQNLNHDAMYWYRQDPGQGLRLIYYSQIVNDFQKGDIAEGYSVSREKKESFPLTVTSAQKNPTAFYLCASTRGPRALYEQFFGPGTRLTVL.

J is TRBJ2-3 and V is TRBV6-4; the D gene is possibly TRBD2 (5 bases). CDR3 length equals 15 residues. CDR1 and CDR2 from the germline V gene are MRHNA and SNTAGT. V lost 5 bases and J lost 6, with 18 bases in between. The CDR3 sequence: CASSRTHSPGDTQYF. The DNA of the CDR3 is TGTGCCAGCAGTCGCACCCACTCCCCGGGGGATACGCAGTATTTT.

CDR3 bases: TGCGCCAGCAGCCAAACACAGCGCGGGGGAAGTTACGAGCAGTACTTC. It is translated as CASSQTQRGGSYEQYF. The rearrangement uses TRBV4-1 and TRBJ2-7, with TRBD2 matching over 7 bases. Trimming took 2 bases from V and 4 from J; bases not matched to a gene: 11. The CDR3 runs to 16 residues. Germline CDR1 and CDR2: MGHRA and YSYEKL.

In nucleotides, the CDR3 is TGCGCCAGCAGCGGTGGCACCTTCTCCTACAATGAGCAGTTCTTC. This translates into CASSGGTFSYNEQFF. This chain links TRBV5-1 with TRBJ2-1; D remains ambiguous. The CDR3 loop spans 15 amino acids. The germline CDR1 and CDR2 sequences are SGHRS and YFSETQ. Trimming pared 4 bases from V and 0 bases from J, leaving 11 bases between.

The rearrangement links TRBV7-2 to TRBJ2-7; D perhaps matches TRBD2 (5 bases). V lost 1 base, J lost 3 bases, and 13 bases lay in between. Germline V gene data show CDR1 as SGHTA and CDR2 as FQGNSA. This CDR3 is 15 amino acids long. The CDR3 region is CASSLGPTGIYEQYF. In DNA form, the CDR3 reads TGTGCCAGCAGCTTAGGTCCGACGGGAATCTACGAGCAGTACTTC.

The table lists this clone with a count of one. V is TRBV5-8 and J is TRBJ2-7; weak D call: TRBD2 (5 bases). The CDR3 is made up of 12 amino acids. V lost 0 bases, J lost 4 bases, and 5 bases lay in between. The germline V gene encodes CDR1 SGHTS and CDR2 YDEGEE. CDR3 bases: TGTGCCAGCAGCTTGGGGACTTACGAGCAGTACTTC. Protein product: CASSLGTYEQYF.

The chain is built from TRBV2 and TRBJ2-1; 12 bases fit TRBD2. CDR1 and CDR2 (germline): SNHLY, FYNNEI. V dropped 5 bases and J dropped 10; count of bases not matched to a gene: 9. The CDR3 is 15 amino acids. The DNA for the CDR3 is TGTGCCAGCAGTTCCCTAGCGGGAGGGCCAGACGAGCAGTTCTTC. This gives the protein CASSSLAGGPDEQFF.

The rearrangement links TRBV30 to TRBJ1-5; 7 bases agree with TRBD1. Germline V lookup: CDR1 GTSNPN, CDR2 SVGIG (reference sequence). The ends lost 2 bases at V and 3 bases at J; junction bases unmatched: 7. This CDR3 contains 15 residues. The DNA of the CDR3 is TGTGCCTGGAGTATCCGGGACAGAGACAATCAGCCCCAGCATTTT. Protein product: CAWSIRDRDNQPQHF.

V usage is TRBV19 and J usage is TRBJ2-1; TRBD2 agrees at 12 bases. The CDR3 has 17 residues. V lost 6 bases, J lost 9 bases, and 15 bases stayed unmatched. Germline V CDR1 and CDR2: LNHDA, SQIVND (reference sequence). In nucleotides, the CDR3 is TGTGCCAGTAGACCCAACCAGCTAGCGGGAGGGCCGGTTGAGCAGTTCTTC. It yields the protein CASRPNQLAGGPVEQFF.

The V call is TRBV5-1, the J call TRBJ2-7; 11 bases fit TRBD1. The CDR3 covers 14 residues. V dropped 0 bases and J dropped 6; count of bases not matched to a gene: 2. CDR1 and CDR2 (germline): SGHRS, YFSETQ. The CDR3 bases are TGCGCCAGCAGCTTGGGGACAGGGGGCCTCGAGCAGTACTTC. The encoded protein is CASSLGTGGLEQYF.

The CDR3: CASSQRILGRGTGELFF. The CDR3 region has the DNA TGTGCCAGCAGCCAACGTATCCTAGGGAGGGGAACCGGGGAGCTGTTTTTT. The chain couples TRBV3-1 (or the pseudogene TRBV3-2) to TRBJ2-2; 7 positions agree with TRBD2. The germline gives CDR1 LGHDT, CDR2 YNNKEL (reference sequence). V lost 2 bases and J lost 5; bases outside the gene matches: 11. This CDR3 region has 17 residues.

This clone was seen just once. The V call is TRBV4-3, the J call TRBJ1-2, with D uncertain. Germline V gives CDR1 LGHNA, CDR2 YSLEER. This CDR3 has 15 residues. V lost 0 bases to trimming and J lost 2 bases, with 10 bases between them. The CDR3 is CASSQEGGPNYGYTF. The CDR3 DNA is TGCGCCAGCAGCCAAGAAGGCGGGCCCAACTATGGCTACACCTTC.